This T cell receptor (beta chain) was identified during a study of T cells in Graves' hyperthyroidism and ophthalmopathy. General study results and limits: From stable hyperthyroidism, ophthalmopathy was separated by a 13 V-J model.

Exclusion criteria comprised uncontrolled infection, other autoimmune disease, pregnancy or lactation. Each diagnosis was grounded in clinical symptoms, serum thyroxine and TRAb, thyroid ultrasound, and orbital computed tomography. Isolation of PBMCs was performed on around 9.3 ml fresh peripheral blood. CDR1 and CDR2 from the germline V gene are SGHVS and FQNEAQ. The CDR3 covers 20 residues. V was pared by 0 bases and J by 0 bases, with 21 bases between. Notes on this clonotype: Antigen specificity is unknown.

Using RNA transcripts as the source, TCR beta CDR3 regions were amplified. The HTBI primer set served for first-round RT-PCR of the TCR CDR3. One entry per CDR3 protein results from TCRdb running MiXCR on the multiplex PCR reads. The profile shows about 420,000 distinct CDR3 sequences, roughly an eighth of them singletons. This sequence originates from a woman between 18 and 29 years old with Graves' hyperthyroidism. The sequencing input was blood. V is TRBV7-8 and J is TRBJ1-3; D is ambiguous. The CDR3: CASSLARLPGVSHSGNTIYF. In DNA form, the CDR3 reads TGTGCCAGCAGCTTAGCTAGACTCCCAGGAGTTTCCCACTCTGGAAACACCATATATTTT.